This TCR beta chain is from a study of blood T cells in healthy people across ages. Sample-barcoded 5' priming and a J-beta primer mix drove a second PCR of roughly 7 to 11 cycles. Through a template-switch adaptor with 12 random nucleotides, each cDNA molecule received a tag. TCRdb used MiXCR to reprocess the 5' RACE reads, holding one entry per CDR3 protein. The sample holds hundreds of thousands of distinct CDR3 sequences, around 40% seen once. Each donor supplied roughly 9 milliliters of peripheral blood. The germline V gene encodes CDR1 LGHNA and CDR2 YNFKEQ. The CDR3 has 14 residues. Unmatched junction bases numbered 5, after V lost 6 bases and J lost 2 bases. This clonotype was observed at least ten times.

Sequenced material: blood. The V gene is TRBV4-2, the J gene TRBJ2-3, with 7 bases that match TRBD2. The TCR sequence derives from a woman in her sixties in good health. This CDR3 is CASRGGGVTDTQYF. CDR3 sequence (DNA): TGTGCCAGCAGGGGTGGGGGGGTCACAGATACGCAGTATTTT.